This T cell receptor beta chain was captured in a study of blood T cell repertoires in COVID-19 (dated by TCRdb to between 2020 and 2021). Context from the whole study: For ImmuneRACE Cohort 3, a participant was defined as recovered based on two consecutive negative NP/OP PCR tests, clearance by a healthcare professional, or resolution of symptoms. Samples from collaborators originated in the United States, Italy and Spain and spanned both the acute and convalescent phases of COVID-19. The material from the prospective study consisted of cDNA or gDNA derived from T cells, B-cell-depleted T cells, or PBMCs. Subjects who had been exposed to COVID-19, were actively infected with it, or had recovered from it provided the deeply sampled blood TCRbeta repertoires that made up the dataset. A freely available public database, intended as a resource for researchers studying the immune response to SARS-CoV-2, is where the repertoires were released. Samples were obtained from the ongoing ImmuneRACE study (first 160 participants) and from 1,000 to 1,500 subjects provided by 6 global collaborators. Sample metadata almost always included a de-identified subject ID, COVID-19 status, age in years and sex. Where HLA class I and class II types were available, the types were taken from metadata supplied by the sample provider, not from assay-based typing.

The immunoSEQ Assay, a bias-controlled multiplex PCR, was used to amplify TCRbeta CDR3 regions from genomic DNA. The paper's data handling went like this. Nucleated cell counts per sample were estimated from amplification of reference gene primers within the assay. To quantify the absolute abundance of each unique TCRbeta CDR3 rearrangement, sequence reads were collapsed and filtered. For each sample, productive Simpson clonality was calculated as the square root of Simpson's diversity index over productive rearrangements. This is the immuneACCESS table as TCRdb keeps it, with only in-frame sequences that have V and J called. A part of the clones is gone; compared with another copy, unresolved V genes explain less than half, and the rest is unexplained. D and trimming were read from the DNA, whereas the V and J calls and clone size are those reported in that table. Counted in this sample were some 300,000 clones; 88% of them appeared once. Together, the top ten hold around 2% of the sample.

Participants in the prospective study were aged roughly 18 to 100 years, lived in 24 United States geographic areas, and enrolled through a virtual design. In the prospective study, participants were assigned to cohorts based on the clinical history participants reported in a screening survey and a study questionnaire. Mobile phlebotomists in the prospective study collected whole blood, serum and a nasopharyngeal or oropharyngeal swab from every participant. Additional blood draws and questionnaires over an approximately two-month period could optionally be provided by prospective study participants. Before DNA extraction, blood samples from the prospective study were shipped at room temperature or frozen. The paper's findings and limits, for the study overall: The amount of clinical and demographic metadata varied by source and participant and was provided uncurated.

Points on this clone: Its antigen target is currently unknown. No clone much larger than this one lies a single base away; base qualities are absent.

The sequenced material came from PBMCs or T cells enriched from blood (not recorded which). The TCR comes from a woman between 55 and 75 years old in a cohort exposed to, infected with or recovered from COVID-19 (not recorded which).

The CDR3 has the sequence CASSFTRAGAGNTIYF. The nucleotides read TGTGCCAGCAGCTTCACCCGAGCAGGGGCCGGAAACACCATATATTTT. The chain was built from TRBV7-9 and TRBJ1-3; TRBD1 could be the D gene, as 6 bases match. The CDR3 measures 16 amino acids from cysteine to phenylalanine. The CDR3 DNA has 48 bases and is translated from base 1. The V end loses 3 bases and the J end loses 4 bases, and a stretch of 16 bases separates them. CDR1 and CDR2 are read off the germline V gene (reference sequence) as SEHNR and FQNEAQ.